This is a list of T cell receptor beta chains from one sample in a study of blood T cell repertoires in COVID-19. Data came from immunoSEQ multiplex PCR; TCRdb stores just in-frame clones and leaves some out. The table includes about 380,000 clones, roughly 90% detected once. Sequenced sample: PBMCs or T cells enriched from blood (not recorded which). These receptors were taken from a woman in her thirties who had recovered from COVID-19. Each CDR3 is given with its conserved first and last residue. D genes are given only for firm matches. Clone sizes are given selectively: once, few, many, or a class where the clone is expanded.

j_call: TRBJ1-3; d_call: .; v_call: TRBV19; clone_size: .; cdr3_length: 17; cdr3_aa: CASSTHQNWGLGNTIYF; cdr3_nt: TGTGCCAGTAGTACTCATCAAAACTGGGGCCTTGGAAACACCATATATTTT
j_call: TRBJ1-1; d_call: .; v_call: TRBV18; clone_size: .; cdr3_length: 15; cdr3_aa: CASSPAQGGDTEAFF; cdr3_nt: TGTGCCAGCTCTCCCGCCCAGGGAGGAGACACTGAAGCTTTCTTT
j_call: TRBJ1-2; d_call: .; v_call: TRBV29-1; clone_size: .; cdr3_length: 12; cdr3_aa: CSGGTLNYGYTF; cdr3_nt: TGCAGCGGGGGGACACTTAACTATGGCTACACCTTC
j_call: TRBJ2-7; d_call: TRBD2; v_call: TRBV3-1/TRBV3-2; clone_size: .; cdr3_length: 16; cdr3_aa: CASSPRLAGGPYEQYF; cdr3_nt: TGTGCCAGCAGCCCTAGACTAGCGGGAGGGCCTTACGAGCAGTACTTC
j_call: TRBJ1-3; d_call: .; v_call: TRBV4-1; clone_size: .; cdr3_length: 15; cdr3_aa: CASSQDPHSGNTIYF; cdr3_nt: TGCGCCAGCAGCCAAGATCCCCACTCTGGAAACACCATATATTTT
j_call: TRBJ2-2; d_call: TRBD2; v_call: TRBV19; clone_size: few; cdr3_length: 15; cdr3_aa: CARGACGSVTGELFF; cdr3_nt: TGTGCCAGAGGAGCGTGCGGGAGTGTCACCGGGGAGCTGTTTTTT
j_call: TRBJ2-7; d_call: .; v_call: TRBV5-5; clone_size: .; cdr3_length: 13; cdr3_aa: CASSGVDSYEQYF; cdr3_nt: TGTGCCAGCAGCGGGGTCGACAGTTACGAGCAGTACTTC
j_call: TRBJ2-7; d_call: TRBD2; v_call: TRBV19; clone_size: once; cdr3_length: 16; cdr3_aa: CASSPSSGSFSYEQYF; cdr3_nt: TGTGCCAGTAGCCCCTCTAGCGGGTCTTTCTCCTACGAGCAGTACTTC
j_call: TRBJ1-5; d_call: .; v_call: TRBV7-8; clone_size: .; cdr3_length: 16; cdr3_aa: CASSLSDTDSNQPQHF; cdr3_nt: TGTGCCAGCAGCCTATCCGACACGGATAGCAATCAGCCCCAGCATTTT
j_call: TRBJ2-1; d_call: TRBD2; v_call: TRBV18; clone_size: .; cdr3_length: 16; cdr3_aa: CASSPPVAAGGNEQFF; cdr3_nt: TGTGCCAGCTCACCACCGGTAGCAGCGGGGGGGAATGAGCAGTTCTTC
j_call: TRBJ2-2; d_call: TRBD2; v_call: TRBV28; clone_size: .; cdr3_length: 15; cdr3_aa: CASSPPSGRAGELFF; cdr3_nt: TGTGCCAGCAGTCCCCCTAGCGGGAGGGCCGGGGAGCTGTTTTTT
j_call: TRBJ2-5; d_call: .; v_call: TRBV27; clone_size: .; cdr3_length: 11; cdr3_aa: CASPPQETQYF; cdr3_nt: TGTGCCAGTCCTCCCCAAGAGACCCAGTACTTC
j_call: TRBJ1-1; d_call: .; v_call: TRBV11-2; clone_size: .; cdr3_length: 15; cdr3_aa: CASSDPLGLNTEAFF; cdr3_nt: TGTGCCAGCAGCGACCCGCTGGGGCTGAACACTGAAGCTTTCTTT
j_call: TRBJ1-1; d_call: .; v_call: TRBV15; clone_size: .; cdr3_length: 16; cdr3_aa: CATSRDMGGMNTEAFF; cdr3_nt: TGTGCCACCAGCAGAGATATGGGGGGGATGAACACTGAAGCTTTCTTT
j_call: TRBJ1-1; d_call: .; v_call: TRBV12-5; clone_size: once; cdr3_length: 15; cdr3_aa: CASGLGPGANTEAFF; cdr3_nt: TGTGCTAGTGGTTTAGGGCCAGGGGCTAACACTGAAGCTTTCTTT
j_call: TRBJ2-1; d_call: TRBD2; v_call: TRBV7-2; clone_size: .; cdr3_length: 17; cdr3_aa: CASSNTGTSGGGNEQFF; cdr3_nt: TGTGCCAGCAGCAATACCGGGACTAGCGGGGGTGGCAATGAGCAGTTCTTC
j_call: TRBJ1-2; d_call: TRBD1; v_call: TRBV12-3/TRBV12-4; clone_size: .; cdr3_length: 12; cdr3_aa: CASTGDRVGYTF; cdr3_nt: TGTGCCAGCACCGGGGACAGAGTTGGCTACACCTTC
j_call: TRBJ1-1; d_call: .; v_call: TRBV9; clone_size: .; cdr3_length: 15; cdr3_aa: CASSGPRGWNTEAFF; cdr3_nt: TGTGCCAGCAGCGGACCCAGGGGATGGAACACTGAAGCTTTCTTT
j_call: TRBJ2-5; d_call: TRBD2; v_call: TRBV6-1; clone_size: .; cdr3_length: 16; cdr3_aa: CASSAGLAGWEETQYF; cdr3_nt: TGTGCCAGCAGTGCAGGACTAGCGGGATGGGAGGAGACCCAGTACTTC
j_call: TRBJ2-7; d_call: .; v_call: TRBV2; clone_size: .; cdr3_length: 15; cdr3_aa: CASSEGDFFSYEQYF; cdr3_nt: TGTGCCAGCAGTGAAGGGGACTTCTTCTCCTACGAGCAGTACTTC
j_call: TRBJ2-2; d_call: .; v_call: TRBV2; clone_size: .; cdr3_length: 16; cdr3_aa: CASSESRQGYTGELFF; cdr3_nt: TGTGCCAGCAGTGAAAGTAGGCAGGGGTACACCGGGGAGCTGTTTTTT
j_call: TRBJ2-1; d_call: TRBD2; v_call: TRBV3-1/TRBV3-2; clone_size: .; cdr3_length: 16; cdr3_aa: CASSQETSGAYNEQFF; cdr3_nt: TGTGCCAGCAGCCAAGAGACTAGCGGGGCCTACAATGAGCAGTTCTTC
j_call: TRBJ2-5; d_call: .; v_call: TRBV18; clone_size: .; cdr3_length: 15; cdr3_aa: CASSPPSVGGETQYF; cdr3_nt: TGTGCCAGCTCACCACCGAGTGTCGGCGGGGAGACCCAGTACTTC
j_call: TRBJ2-5; d_call: TRBD1; v_call: TRBV27; clone_size: once; cdr3_length: 17; cdr3_aa: CASSSLKLTGVQETQYF; cdr3_nt: TGTGCCAGCAGTTCCCTTAAACTAACAGGGGTACAAGAGACCCAGTACTTC
j_call: TRBJ2-1; d_call: TRBD1; v_call: TRBV27; clone_size: .; cdr3_length: 17; cdr3_aa: CASSLIPGTGDYNEQFF; cdr3_nt: TGTGCCAGCAGTTTGATCCCCGGGACAGGCGATTACAATGAGCAGTTCTTC
j_call: TRBJ1-2; d_call: .; v_call: TRBV15; clone_size: .; cdr3_length: 15; cdr3_aa: CATSSGTPANYGYTF; cdr3_nt: TGTGCCACCAGCTCCGGGACACCGGCTAACTATGGCTACACCTTC
j_call: TRBJ2-5; d_call: TRBD2; v_call: TRBV28; clone_size: .; cdr3_length: 16; cdr3_aa: CASRKPGTGREETQYF; cdr3_nt: TGTGCCAGCAGAAAACCAGGGACTGGGAGGGAAGAGACCCAGTACTTC
j_call: TRBJ2-3; d_call: .; v_call: TRBV19; clone_size: .; cdr3_length: 14; cdr3_aa: CASSRELGTDTQYF; cdr3_nt: TGTGCCAGTAGTCGGGAGCTTGGGACAGATACGCAGTATTTT
j_call: TRBJ2-7; d_call: .; v_call: TRBV28; clone_size: .; cdr3_length: 12; cdr3_aa: CASSPARYEQYF; cdr3_nt: TGTGCCAGCAGCCCCGCTCGGTACGAGCAGTACTTC
j_call: TRBJ2-2; d_call: .; v_call: TRBV9; clone_size: .; cdr3_length: 14; cdr3_aa: CASSVEGLAGELFF; cdr3_nt: TGTGCCAGCAGCGTAGAGGGGTTGGCCGGGGAGCTGTTTTTT
j_call: TRBJ2-3; d_call: TRBD1; v_call: TRBV6-4; clone_size: .; cdr3_length: 16; cdr3_aa: CASSDSTGGGTDTQYF; cdr3_nt: TGTGCCAGCAGTGACTCGACAGGGGGAGGCACAGATACGCAGTATTTT
j_call: TRBJ1-2; d_call: .; v_call: TRBV19; clone_size: .; cdr3_length: 14; cdr3_aa: CASSVSTVNYGYTF; cdr3_nt: TGTGCCAGTAGTGTATCAACAGTGAACTATGGCTACACCTTC
j_call: TRBJ1-1; d_call: .; v_call: TRBV25-1; clone_size: .; cdr3_length: 15; cdr3_aa: CASSESGGVNTEAFF; cdr3_nt: TGTGCCAGCAGTGAGTCCGGGGGGGTGAACACTGAAGCTTTCTTT
j_call: TRBJ1-1; d_call: TRBD1; v_call: TRBV18; clone_size: .; cdr3_length: 14; cdr3_aa: CASSGTVVGTEAFF; cdr3_nt: TGTGCCAGCTCCGGGACAGTCGTGGGTACTGAAGCTTTCTTT
j_call: TRBJ2-7; d_call: TRBD2; v_call: TRBV9; clone_size: .; cdr3_length: 13; cdr3_aa: CASSVDGGDEQYF; cdr3_nt: TGTGCCAGCAGCGTAGATGGGGGGGACGAGCAGTACTTC